This T cell receptor beta chain was captured in a study of T cells in Graves' hyperthyroidism and ophthalmopathy. Whole-study findings and limits: Blood also held most thyroid clonotypes expanded beyond 0.001.

From RNA transcripts, TCR beta CDR3 regions were amplified. When the TCR CDR3 underwent first-round RT-PCR, the HTBI primer set was used. TCRdb analysed the multiplex PCR reads with MiXCR anew, one entry per CDR3 protein. The profile shows around 100,000 distinct CDR3 sequences, roughly 44% of them singletons. Germline V gene data show CDR1 as DFQATT and CDR2 as SNEGSKA (reference sequence). V was clipped by 2 bases and J by 5 bases, with 15 bases between them. The CDR3 sequence is 14 residues long. Uncontrolled infection, other autoimmune disease, pregnancy or lactation led to exclusion. Clinical symptoms, serum thyroxine and TRAb, thyroid ultrasound and orbital computed tomography together formed the diagnostic basis. Each 10 ml fresh peripheral blood draw supplied the PBMCs. This clonotype was recorded once. Its antigen is still unknown.

The chain uses TRBV20-1 and TRBJ2-5, with D possibly TRBD1 on 5 matching bases. Sequenced: blood. This receptor was taken from a man between 35 and 55 years old with Graves' hyperthyroidism. This CDR3 reads CSARWQGFWETQYF. CDR3 DNA: TGCAGTGCTAGATGGCAGGGCTTCTGGGAGACCCAGTACTTC.